These 16 T cell receptor beta chains came from one sample sequenced in a study of CD8 T cells in ankylosing spondylitis. Points from the study as a whole: Characteristic of ankylosing spondylitis blood, it appeared, was a TCR beta motif comprising several highly homologous variants.

Each CDR3 protein is one row after TCRdb ran MiXCR on the 5' RACE reads. The data contain 700,000 to 850,000 distinct CDR3 sequences, about 12% of them singletons. No antigen is known for these receptors. The sample consisted of blood, either unsorted or a sorted T cell fraction (not recorded which). These receptors all come from a male donor with ankylosing spondylitis.

This clonotype has a handful of counts. The CDR3 protein is CASSPTSFTEAFF. CDR3 bases: TGTGCCAGCAGTCCAACGTCGTTCACTGAAGCTTTCTTT. The chain joins TRBV7-9 to TRBJ1-1; D remains unclear. Trimming stripped 6 bases from V and 4 bases from J, with 12 bases between. CDR1 and CDR2 (germline): SEHNR, FQNEAQ (reference sequence). This CDR3 is built from 13 residues.

This rearrangement joins TRBV4-3 to TRBJ2-2; D not resolved. This CDR3 spans 15 amino acids. Trimming took 7 bases from V and 5 from J, leaving 17 bases between them. Germline loops: CDR1 LGHNA, CDR2 YSLEER. This CDR3 reads CASKPLAVDTGELFF. CDR3 nucleotide sequence: TGCGCCAGCAAGCCTTTGGCAGTCGATACCGGGGAGCTGTTTTTT.

V gene TRBV24-1 combines with J gene TRBJ2-3, with 7 bases lining up with TRBD1. This CDR3 has 15 amino acids. Germline V lookup: CDR1 KGHDR, CDR2 SFDVKD. With V trimmed by 2 bases and J by 2 bases, 3 bases remained unmatched. The chain's CDR3 is CATSDSRGHTDTQYF. CDR3 DNA: TGTGCCACCAGTGATTCTAGGGGGCACACAGATACGCAGTATTTT.

This clonotype was counted many times. This sequence joins TRBV20-1 and TRBJ2-7; D ambiguous. The germline gives CDR1 DFQATT, CDR2 SNEGSKA (reference sequence). V was shortened by 3 bases and J by 2 bases, with 14 bases between the two germline ends. The CDR3 extends over 14 amino acids. The CDR3 is CSASGSRGAYEQYF. CDR3 sequence (DNA): TGCAGTGCTAGTGGCTCCCGTGGGGCCTACGAGCAGTACTTC.

This clonotype was recorded a few times. The chain has TRBV5-6 and TRBJ2-2; D assignment may be TRBD1 or TRBD2 (6 bases each). Germline V gene lookup returns CDR1 SGHDT and CDR2 YYEEEE. V lost 2 bases, J lost 3 bases, and 11 bases lay in between. The CDR3 covers 15 residues. CDR3 DNA sequence: TGTGCCAGCAGCTTCTGGGGGGCCCACACCGGGGAGCTGTTTTTT. Protein product: CASSFWGAHTGELFF. Full variable domain (outside the CDR3, taken from reference TRBV5-6 and TRBJ2-2): DAGVTQSPTHLIKTRGQQVTLRCSPKSGHDTVSWYQQALGQGPQFIFQYYEEEERQRGNFPDRFSGHQFPNYSSELNVNALLLGDSALYLCASSFWGAHTGELFFGEGSRLTVL.

The chain carries TRBV4-3 and TRBJ2-2; no firm D call. The CDR3 contains 14 residues. Germline V lookup: CDR1 LGHNA, CDR2 YSLEER. V lost 5 bases and J lost 6, with 13 bases in between. The CDR3 here is CASSSLTPPGELFF. Here the CDR3 DNA reads TGCGCCAGCAGCTCCCTGACTCCGCCCGGGGAGCTGTTTTTT.

About this clonotype itself: Given the absence of the conserved phenylalanine or tryptophan at the CDR3 end, a read error is likely. The chain employs TRBV4-2 and TRBJ2-5, with 7 positions matching TRBD2. The length of the CDR3 is 16 residues. The J segment lost 4 bases and the V segment lost 8 bases, leaving 16 bases of the junction unmatched. CDR1 is LGHNA, CDR2 YNFKEQ, per germline. The CDR3 sequence: CASAAGGGDTAETQYL. CDR3 nucleotides: TGTGCCAGCGCCGCCGGGGGAGGGGATACTGCAGAGACCCAGTACCTC.

Ten or more counts support this clonotype. The genes are TRBV5-1 and TRBJ2-3; either TRBD1 or TRBD2 may fit D (6 bases each). The CDR3 loop spans 15 amino acids. The V end was cut by 4 bases, the J end by 0 bases, with 12 bases between. CDR1 is SGHRS, CDR2 YFSETQ, per germline. CDR3 residues: CASSRRGDSTDTQYF. The CDR3 bases are TGCGCCAGCAGCCGTAGGGGGGATAGCACAGATACGCAGTATTTT.

A few counts support this clonotype. The chain is built from TRBV7-2 and TRBJ2-3, with 13 nucleotides matching TRBD2. Per the germline V gene, CDR1 is SGHTA and CDR2 is FQGNSA. The CDR3 totals 15 residues. After removal of 2 bases from V and 5 bases from J, the junction contained 1 base not matched to a gene. The CDR3 is CASSLRLAGGDTQYF. In DNA, the CDR3 is TGTGCCAGCAGCTTAAGACTAGCGGGAGGAGATACGCAGTATTTT.

This clonotype has more than one count but fewer than ten. The chain carries TRBV29-1 and TRBJ2-2, with D possibly being TRBD1 (5 bases). Trimming took 7 bases from V and 5 from J, leaving 8 bases between them. Germline V gene data show CDR1 as SQVTM and CDR2 as ANQGSEA. The CDR3 has 11 residues. CDR3 sequence (DNA): TGCAGCGCAGGGTTTACCGGGGAGCTGTTTTTT. Translation: CSAGFTGELFF.

The chain is built from TRBV10-3 and TRBJ2-1; possible D gene TRBD1, 6 bases. The CDR3 runs 13 residues. Trimming shortened V by 6 bases and J by 8 bases, and 14 bases separated the two germline ends. Germline values: CDR1 ENHRY, CDR2 SYGVKD. The CDR3 DNA reads as TGTGCCATCAGGAGGGGGACGGGTGATGAGCAGTTCTTC. Amino acid sequence: CAIRRGTGDEQFF.

This chain connects TRBV29-1 to TRBJ2-1; 7 positions match TRBD2. Germline CDR1 and CDR2: SQVTM and ANQGSEA. This CDR3 comprises 15 residues. The V and J ends lost 1 base and 0 bases, in that order; junction bases with no gene match: 3. The CDR3 sequence: CSVEGTRSSYNEQFF. For the CDR3, the DNA is TGCAGCGTTGAAGGGACTAGAAGCTCCTACAATGAGCAGTTCTTC.

The chain combines TRBV12-3 or TRBV12-4 with TRBJ2-7; 10 nucleotides align to TRBD1. The V and J ends lost 6 bases and 8 bases, in that order; junction bases with no gene match: 7. There are 13 residues in the CDR3. DNA of the CDR3: TGTGCCAGCAGCAGGGACAGGGGACCCAAGCAGTACTTC. As protein: CASSRDRGPKQYF.

This clonotype was seen many times. The chain couples TRBV20-1 to TRBJ2-7, with 7 bases that match TRBD2. Germline CDR1 is DFQATT and CDR2 is SNEGSKA (reference sequence). J gave up 2 bases and V 2 bases, and 6 bases lay outside the gene matches. The CDR3 extends over 14 amino acids. The CDR3 protein is CSARTASGPYEQYF. The CDR3, as DNA: TGCAGTGCTAGAACTGCTAGCGGCCCCTACGAGCAGTACTTC.

This clonotype showed up just a few times. The chain combines TRBV7-2 with TRBJ2-1; unclear D gene. The CDR3 is made up of 11 amino acids. With 2 bases removed from V and 8 bases from J, the gap between germline ends came to 4 bases. Germline values: CDR1 SGHTA, CDR2 FQGNSA. The CDR3 is CASSLFYEQFF. The CDR3 nucleotides read TGTGCCAGCAGCTTATTCTATGAGCAGTTCTTC.

The genes are TRBV9 and TRBJ2-3; 14 bases are a match to TRBD2. V lost 3 bases to trimming and J lost 10 bases; unmatched junction nucleotides: 7. CDR3 size: 15 residues. Looked up from germline, CDR1 is SGDLS and CDR2 is YYNGEE. The DNA for the CDR3 is TGTGCCAGCAGCGATAGACTAGCGGGGGGGCCGGCGCAGTATTTT. Residues: CASSDRLAGGPAQYF.